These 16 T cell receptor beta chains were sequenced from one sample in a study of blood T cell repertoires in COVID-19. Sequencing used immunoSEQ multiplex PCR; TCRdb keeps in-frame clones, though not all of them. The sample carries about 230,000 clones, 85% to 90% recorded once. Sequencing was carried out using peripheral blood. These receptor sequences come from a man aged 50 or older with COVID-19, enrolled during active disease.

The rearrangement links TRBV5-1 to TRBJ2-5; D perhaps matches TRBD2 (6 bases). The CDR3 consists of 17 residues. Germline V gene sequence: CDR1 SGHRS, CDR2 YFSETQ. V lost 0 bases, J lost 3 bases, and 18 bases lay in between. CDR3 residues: CASSLGVSGEREETQYF. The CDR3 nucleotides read TGCGCCAGCAGCTTGGGGGTCTCGGGGGAGCGGGAAGAGACCCAGTACTTC.

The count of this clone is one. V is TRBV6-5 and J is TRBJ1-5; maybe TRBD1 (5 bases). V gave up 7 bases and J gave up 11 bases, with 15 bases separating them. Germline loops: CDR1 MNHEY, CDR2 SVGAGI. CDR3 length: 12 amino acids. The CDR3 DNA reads TGTGCCAGCACCGCCGACGGGGGGACCCAGCATTTT. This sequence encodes CASTADGGTQHF.

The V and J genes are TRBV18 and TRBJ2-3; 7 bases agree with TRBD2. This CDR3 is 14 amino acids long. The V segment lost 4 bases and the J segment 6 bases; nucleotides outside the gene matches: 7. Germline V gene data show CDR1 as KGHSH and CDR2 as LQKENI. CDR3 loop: CASSLRTRGDTQYF. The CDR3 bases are TGTGCCAGCTCACTCCGGACTAGAGGGGATACGCAGTATTTT.

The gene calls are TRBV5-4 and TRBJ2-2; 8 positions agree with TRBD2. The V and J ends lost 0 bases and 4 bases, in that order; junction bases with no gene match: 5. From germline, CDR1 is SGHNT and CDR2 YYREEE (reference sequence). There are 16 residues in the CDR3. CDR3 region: CASSLGSGSVTGELFF. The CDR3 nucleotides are TGTGCCAGCAGCTTGGGCAGCGGGAGCGTCACCGGGGAGCTGTTTTTT.

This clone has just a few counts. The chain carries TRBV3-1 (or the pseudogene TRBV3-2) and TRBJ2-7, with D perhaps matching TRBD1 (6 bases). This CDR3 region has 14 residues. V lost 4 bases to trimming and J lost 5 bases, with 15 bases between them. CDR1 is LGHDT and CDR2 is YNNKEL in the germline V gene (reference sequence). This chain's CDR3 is CASSPPDRPHEQYF. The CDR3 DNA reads TGTGCCAGCAGCCCCCCGGACAGACCTCACGAGCAGTACTTC.

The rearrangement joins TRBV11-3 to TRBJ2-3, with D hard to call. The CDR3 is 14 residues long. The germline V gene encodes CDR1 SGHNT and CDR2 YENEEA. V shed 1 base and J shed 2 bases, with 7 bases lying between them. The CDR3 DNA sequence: TGTGCCAGCAGCTTAGGGCAGAACACAGATACGCAGTATTTT. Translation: CASSLGQNTDTQYF.

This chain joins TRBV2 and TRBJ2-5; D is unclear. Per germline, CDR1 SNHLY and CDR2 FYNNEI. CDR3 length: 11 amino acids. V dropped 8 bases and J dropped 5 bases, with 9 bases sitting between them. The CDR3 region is CASQVQETQYF. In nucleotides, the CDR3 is TGTGCCAGCCAAGTTCAGGAGACCCAGTACTTC.

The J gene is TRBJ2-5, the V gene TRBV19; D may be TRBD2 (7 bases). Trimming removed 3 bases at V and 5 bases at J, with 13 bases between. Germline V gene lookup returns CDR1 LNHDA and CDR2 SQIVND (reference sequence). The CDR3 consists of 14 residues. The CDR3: CASSIEGGRETQYF. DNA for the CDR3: TGTGCCAGTAGTATCGAGGGGGGGCGGGAGACCCAGTACTTC.

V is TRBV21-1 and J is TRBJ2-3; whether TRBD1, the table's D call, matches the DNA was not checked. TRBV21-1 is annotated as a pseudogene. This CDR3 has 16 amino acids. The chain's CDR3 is CASLKWTGPPTDTQYF. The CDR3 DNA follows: TGTGCCAGCCTCAAGTGGACAGGGCCCCCCACAGATACGCAGTATTTT.

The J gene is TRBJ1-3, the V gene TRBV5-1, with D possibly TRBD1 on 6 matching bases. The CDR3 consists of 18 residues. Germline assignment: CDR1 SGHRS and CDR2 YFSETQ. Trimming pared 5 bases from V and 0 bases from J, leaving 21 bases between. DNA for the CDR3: TGCGCCAGCAGTGGACAGCTCCTCTTCAGCAACTCTGGAAACACCATATATTTT. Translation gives CASSGQLLFSNSGNTIYF.

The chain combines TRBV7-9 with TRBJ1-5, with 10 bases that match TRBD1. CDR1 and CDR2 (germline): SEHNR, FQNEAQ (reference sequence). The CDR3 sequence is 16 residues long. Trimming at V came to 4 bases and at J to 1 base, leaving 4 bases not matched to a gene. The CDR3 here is CASSSPGQGSNQPQHF. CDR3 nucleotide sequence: TGTGCCAGCAGCTCCCCGGGACAGGGGAGCAATCAGCCCCAGCATTTT.

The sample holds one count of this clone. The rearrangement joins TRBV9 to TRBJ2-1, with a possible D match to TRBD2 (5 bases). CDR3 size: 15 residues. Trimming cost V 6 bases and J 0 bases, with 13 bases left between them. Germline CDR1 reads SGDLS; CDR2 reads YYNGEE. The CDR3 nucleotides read TGTGCCAGCAACACCCGGGGAGACTCCTACAATGAGCAGTTCTTC. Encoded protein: CASNTRGDSYNEQFF.

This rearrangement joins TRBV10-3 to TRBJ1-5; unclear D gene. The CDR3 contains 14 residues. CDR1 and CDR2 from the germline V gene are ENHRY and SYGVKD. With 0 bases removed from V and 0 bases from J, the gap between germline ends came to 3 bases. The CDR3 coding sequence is TGTGCCATCAGTGAGTCCCTTAGCAATCAGCCCCAGCATTTT. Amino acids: CAISESLSNQPQHF.

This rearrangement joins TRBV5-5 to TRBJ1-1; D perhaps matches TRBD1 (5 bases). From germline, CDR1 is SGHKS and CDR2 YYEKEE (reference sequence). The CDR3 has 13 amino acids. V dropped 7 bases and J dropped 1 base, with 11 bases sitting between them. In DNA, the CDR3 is TGTGCCAGCTCAGGGAGGGGGAACACTGAAGCTTTCTTT. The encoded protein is CASSGRGNTEAFF. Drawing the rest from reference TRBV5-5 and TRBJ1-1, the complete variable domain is DAGVTQSPTHLIKTRGQQVTLRCSPISGHKSVSWYQQVLGQGPQFIFQYYEKEERGRGNFPDRFSARQFPNYSSELNVNALLLGDSALYLCASSGRGNTEAFFGQGTRLTVV.

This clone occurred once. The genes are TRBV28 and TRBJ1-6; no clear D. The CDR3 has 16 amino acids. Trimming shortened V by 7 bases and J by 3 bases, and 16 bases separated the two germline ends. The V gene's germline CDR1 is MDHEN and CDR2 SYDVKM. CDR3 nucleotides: TGTGCCAGCACCCCCCCGGGAGGTTTCTATAATTCACCCCTCCACTTT. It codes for CASTPPGGFYNSPLHF.

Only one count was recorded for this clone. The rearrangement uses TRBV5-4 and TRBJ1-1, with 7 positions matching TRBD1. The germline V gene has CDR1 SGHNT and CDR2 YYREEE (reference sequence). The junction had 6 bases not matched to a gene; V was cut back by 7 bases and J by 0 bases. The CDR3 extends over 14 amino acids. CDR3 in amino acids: CASGRGQLNTEAFF. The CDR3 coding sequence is TGTGCCAGCGGCAGGGGACAGCTGAACACTGAAGCTTTCTTT.